Given below is one TCR beta chain in context. These data belong to a study of blood T cell repertoires in COVID-19. Study as a whole: Samples taken during acute and convalescent COVID-19 were collected in the United States, Italy and Spain. T cells, B-cell-depleted T cells, or PBMCs supplied cDNA or gDNA.

Source study methods: Scientists estimated how many nucleated cells there were by amplifying reference gene primers. This table comes from immunoSEQ multiplex PCR, and its TCRdb copy is limited to in-frame clones, with some not included. Clonal size and the V and J genes are those of that table, whereas D and trimming came from the DNA. The profile covers some 76,000 clones, with 80% to 90% appearing a single time and 0.58% taken by the ten largest. The source is a man aged 55 to 69 with acute or convalescent COVID-19. Sample: peripheral blood.

CDR3 protein: CASSLGPGQGPGANVLTF. The CDR3 region has the DNA TGCGCCAGCAGCTTGGGGCCTGGACAGGGCCCTGGGGCCAACGTCCTGACTTTC. The chain employs TRBV5-1 and TRBJ2-6, with 8 bases aligning to TRBD1. The CDR3 consists of 18 residues. The V gene's germline CDR1 is SGHRS and CDR2 YFSETQ. Unmatched junction bases numbered 7, after V lost 0 bases and J lost 2 bases.